This passage covers 20 T cell receptor beta chains from one sample sequenced in a study of blood T cells in healthy people across ages (dated by TCRdb to about 2015). Preparation of the library involved 5' RACE. The instrument was an Illumina HiSeq 2500. The second PCR ran for roughly 6 to 11 cycles and used a J-beta primer mix along with a sample-barcoded 5' primer. TCRdb reran the public reads through fastp at Q25 and MiXCR, keeping productive beta chains. Every entry covers one CDR3 protein and lists the most common genes and DNA from its rows. The sample table holds fewer than 1,000,000 distinct CDR3 sequences, of which more than 35% were seen once. In total, the top ten clones hold 15% to 20% of the sample. The material sequenced was blood. The receptors were sampled from a man older than 75 in good health.

This clonotype was counted between two and nine times. A much more abundant neighbour one base away suggests this may be a read error. The V and J genes are TRBV7-2 and TRBJ2-7; 9 nucleotides align to TRBD2. Germline CDR1 is SGHTA and CDR2 is FQGNSA. The CDR3 loop spans 15 amino acids. CDR3 in DNA: TGTGCCGGCAGCTTAGGAGCGGGAGGATCCTACGAGCAGTACTTC. It yields the protein CAGSLGAGGSYEQYF.

V and J are TRBV15 and TRBJ2-6; no definite D call. CDR3 length equals 17 residues. From germline, CDR1 is LNHNV and CDR2 YYDKDF (reference sequence). Trimming cost V 0 bases and J 12 bases, with 21 bases left between them. CDR3 region: CATSREAFSQGKRVLTF. CDR3 DNA sequence: TGTGCCACCAGCAGAGAGGCGTTTTCGCAAGGTAAACGCGTCCTGACTTTC.

This clonotype was detected a few times. V usage is TRBV5-5 and J usage is TRBJ2-1; D remains ambiguous. Trimming took 6 bases from V and 8 from J, leaving 15 bases between them. The germline gives CDR1 SGHKS, CDR2 YYEKEE (reference sequence). The CDR3 length is 13 residues. The CDR3 sequence: CASTWALRDEQFF. CDR3 coding DNA: TGTGCCAGCACCTGGGCCCTCAGAGATGAGCAGTTCTTC.

This rearrangement joins TRBV7-2 to TRBJ1-1; D may be TRBD1 (5 bases). The CDR3 runs to 14 residues. V dropped 1 base and J dropped 4 bases, with 10 bases sitting between them. Germline V gene lookup returns CDR1 SGHTA and CDR2 FQGNSA. This chain's CDR3 is CASSLGGWSTEAFF. The CDR3 coding sequence is TGTGCCAGCAGCTTAGGGGGGTGGAGCACTGAAGCTTTCTTT.

With respect to this clonotype: This clone may be a read error of a much larger clone one base away. CDR3 protein: CASSELVNGQRTDTQYF. The CDR3 DNA follows: TGTGCCAGCAGTGAGCTCGTAAACGGCCAGAGAACAGATACGCAGTATTTT. This chain links TRBV6-4 with TRBJ2-3; no reliable D call. CDR3 length: 17 amino acids. Per the germline V gene, CDR1 is MRHNA and CDR2 is SNTAGT. Trimming removed 3 bases from V and 3 bases from J, with 19 bases in between.

The chain combines TRBV6-5 with TRBJ1-1, with D unresolved. This CDR3 has 13 amino acids. Trimming took 7 bases from V and 0 from J, leaving 9 bases between them. Germline lookup yields CDR1 MNHEY and CDR2 SVGAGI. CDR3 sequence (DNA): TGTGCCAGCACCCGGACCCTGAACACTGAAGCTTTCTTT. Its protein is CASTRTLNTEAFF.

This clonotype has more than one count but fewer than ten. CDR3 loop: CASSQDLGGGESYNEQFF. Written as DNA, the CDR3 is TGTGCCAGCAGCCAAGATCTAGGTGGCGGAGAGTCCTACAATGAGCAGTTCTTC. This chain uses TRBV4-2 with TRBJ2-1; D unclear. The CDR3 covers 18 residues. Germline V lookup: CDR1 LGHNA, CDR2 YNFKEQ. V was pared by 0 bases and J by 1 base, with 16 bases between.

This chain connects TRBV6-5 to TRBJ2-1, with 9 bases aligning to TRBD2. J lost 9 bases, V lost 6 bases, and 6 bases had no gene match. This CDR3 has 13 residues. Germline CDR1 and CDR2: MNHEY and SVGAGI. CDR3 DNA: TGTGCCAGCAGGGCTAGCGGGGAGGGTGAGCAGTTCTTC. The encoded protein is CASRASGEGEQFF.

The table lists this clonotype with a few counts. This chain connects TRBV28 to TRBJ2-5; 8 bases agree with TRBD1. The V gene end was trimmed by 7 bases and the J gene end by 1 base; junction bases not matched to a gene: 5. The CDR3 extends over 14 amino acids. Germline assignment: CDR1 MDHEN and CDR2 SYDVKM. CDR3 amino acids: CASTRTGTQETQYF. Written as DNA, the CDR3 is TGTGCCAGCACCCGGACAGGGACCCAAGAGACCCAGTACTTC.

The chain couples TRBV20-1 to TRBJ2-1; the D is unclear. Trimming removed 3 bases from V and 7 bases from J, with 16 bases in between. The CDR3 totals 14 residues. Germline values: CDR1 DFQATT, CDR2 SNEGSKA (reference sequence). In nucleotides, the CDR3 is TGCAGTGCTAGTCTACTCAGAGAGATTAATGAGCAGTTCTTC. This codes for CSASLLREINEQFF.

The rearrangement uses TRBV25-1 and TRBJ2-5; the D is unclear. The CDR3 has 14 residues. V was cut by 3 bases and J by 11 bases, with 19 bases left in between. CDR1 and CDR2 (germline): MGHDK, SYGVNS. The CDR3 DNA reads TGTGCCAGCAGTGATTCTATGAGCTACAATGAGCAGTACTTC. The encoded protein is CASSDSMSYNEQYF.

As concerns this clonotype: The junction departs from germline at one end; a sequencing error may be responsible. The chain is built from TRBV6-2 or TRBV6-3 and TRBJ2-1; 7 nucleotides align to TRBD2. The germline V gene encodes CDR1 MNHEY and CDR2 SVGEGT. This CDR3 is 14 amino acids long. The DNA for the CDR3 is TGTGCCAGCAGTAAACAAAGGGACTACGATGAGCAGTTCTTC. Translation: CASSKQRDYDEQFF.

Only a few counts were recorded for this clonotype. This chain links TRBV7-2 with TRBJ1-4; 7 bases match TRBD1. With 5 bases clipped from V and 2 bases from J, the junction kept 5 bases outside the gene matches. The length of the CDR3 is 15 residues. CDR1 and CDR2 from the germline V gene are SGHTA and FQGNSA. The CDR3 loop is CASSLTGSTNEKLFF. CDR3 nucleotides: TGTGCCAGCAGCCTGACAGGGTCTACTAATGAAAAACTGTTTTTT.

The V call is TRBV12-3 or TRBV12-4, the J call TRBJ1-2; D call uncertain. The CDR3 is made up of 13 amino acids. V dropped 7 bases and J dropped 0 bases, with 9 bases sitting between them. In nucleotides, the CDR3 is TGTGCCAGCACCTCGCCGTCTAACTATGGCTACACCTTC. It specifies CASTSPSNYGYTF.

A note on this clonotype: A read error may be the cause here, since a much bigger clone is one base away. The J gene is TRBJ2-1, the V gene TRBV29-1; 7 bases agree with TRBD2. The length of the CDR3 is 12 residues. V lost 8 bases and J lost 4; bases outside the gene matches: 5. CDR1 is SQVTM and CDR2 is ANQGSEA in the germline V gene. CDR3 in DNA: TGCAGCACAAAGCGGGAATACAATGAGCAGTTCTTC. Its translation: CSTKREYNEQFF.

The chain recombines TRBV6-4 with TRBJ1-1; 7 bases align to TRBD1. CDR1 and CDR2 from the germline V gene are MRHNA and SNTAGT. The J segment lost 5 bases and the V segment lost 2 bases, leaving 5 bases of the junction unmatched. The CDR3 sequence is 14 residues long. DNA for the CDR3: TGTGCCAGCAGTGACACGAACAGGGGTACTGAAGCTTTCTTT. Translation gives CASSDTNRGTEAFF.

The rearrangement joins TRBV7-8 to TRBJ2-7; 9 bases fit TRBD2. Trimming took 5 bases from V and 0 from J; bases not matched to a gene: 5. The CDR3 has 15 amino acids. Germline V gene lookup returns CDR1 SGHVS and CDR2 FQNEAQ. The CDR3 bases are TGTGCCAGCAGCCCATATAGCGGGAGCTCCTACGAGCAGTACTTC. Residues: CASSPYSGSSYEQYF.

The chain links TRBV10-3 to TRBJ2-3; TRBD2 aligns across 9 bases. The germline gives CDR1 ENHRY, CDR2 SYGVKD. The CDR3 is made up of 18 amino acids. V dropped 3 bases and J dropped 2; count of bases not matched to a gene: 12. The CDR3 sequence: CAISDTASGTLVTDTQYF. Here the CDR3 DNA reads TGTGCCATCAGTGACACGGCTAGCGGGACGCTCGTCACAGATACGCAGTATTTT.

The V gene is TRBV7-2, the J gene TRBJ2-7; the D gene could be TRBD1 or TRBD2 (5 bases each). Germline CDR1 and CDR2: SGHTA and FQGNSA. The CDR3 has 14 residues. V was cut by 3 bases and J by 4 bases, with 13 bases left in between. The CDR3 sequence is CASSFLGTGYEQYF. Here the CDR3 DNA reads TGTGCCAGCAGCTTTTTAGGGACGGGTTACGAGCAGTACTTC.

The chain employs TRBV20-1 and TRBJ2-3; D may be TRBD1 (6 bases). Germline values: CDR1 DFQATT, CDR2 SNEGSKA (reference sequence). V lost 1 base, J lost 2 bases, and 13 bases lay in between. This CDR3 has 15 amino acids. CDR3 amino acids: CSARGGAGDTDTQYF. CDR3 sequence (DNA): TGCAGTGCTAGAGGAGGGGCAGGGGACACAGATACGCAGTATTTT.